These 20 T cell receptor beta chains were all obtained from the same sample, sequenced in a study of shared clonotypes between healthy human individuals. Clones were read by immunoSEQ multiplex PCR, and TCRdb kept only the in-frame ones, dropping some. Found here are approximately 590,000 clones, over 95% of them singletons; the top ten hold 0.11%. Positively selected for CCR7, the CD45RO-negative cells used as naive CD8 cells excluded terminally differentiated effector memory CD45RA+ cells. The material sequenced was naive CD8+ T cells sorted from blood. The source is a woman under 40 in good health.

The CDR3 is CASSLTGYYEQYF. The CDR3, as DNA: TGCGCCAGCAGCTTGACAGGGTACTACGAGCAGTACTTC. The chain recombines TRBV5-1 with TRBJ2-7; possible D gene TRBD1, 6 bases. Per germline, CDR1 SGHRS and CDR2 YFSETQ. Trimming pared 1 base from V and 3 bases from J, leaving 8 bases between. CDR3 size: 13 residues.

The genes are TRBV5-6 and TRBJ1-1, with TRBD1 matching over 8 bases. V dropped 5 bases and J dropped 2; count of bases not matched to a gene: 2. There are 13 residues in the CDR3. Germline V CDR1 and CDR2: SGHDT, YYEEEE. CDR3 DNA: TGTGCCAGCAGAGGACAGGGTAACACTGAAGCTTTCTTT. It codes for CASRGQGNTEAFF.

V and J are TRBV11-2 and TRBJ1-3; unclear D gene. The ends were cut back, 1 base at V and 0 bases at J, with 4 bases in the middle. The CDR3 contains 14 residues. Germline loops: CDR1 SGHAT, CDR2 FQNNGV. CDR3 coding DNA: TGTGCCAGCAGCTTAGTCGGCTCTGGAAACACCATATATTTT. As protein: CASSLVGSGNTIYF.

The J gene is TRBJ2-7, the V gene TRBV10-1; D ambiguous. Germline loops: CDR1 WNHNN, CDR2 SYGVQD (reference sequence). With 3 bases removed from V and 5 bases from J, the gap between germline ends came to 14 bases. This CDR3 has 14 residues. The CDR3 DNA reads as TGCGCCAGCAGTGACGGGCAGACGGTCGACGAGCAGTACTTC. It encodes CASSDGQTVDEQYF.

V gene TRBV19 combines with J gene TRBJ2-7, with D possibly being TRBD2 (5 bases). CDR1 is LNHDA and CDR2 is SQIVND in the germline V gene (reference sequence). Trimming cost V 3 bases and J 5 bases, with 20 bases left between them. CDR3 length: 16 residues. The CDR3: CASSIVRASGMDEQYF. The CDR3 bases are TGTGCCAGTAGTATTGTGAGGGCTTCGGGAATGGACGAGCAGTACTTC.

As regards this clone: A junction boundary mismatches the germline segment, possibly from a read error. The chain links TRBV6-1 to TRBJ1-4; D unresolved. This CDR3 region has 16 residues. CDR1 and CDR2 (germline): MNHNS, SASEGT. The CDR3 bases are TGTGCCAGCAGTCAAGCGCAGCCCGCAACTAATGAAAAACTGTTTTTT. It specifies CASSQAQPATNEKLFF.

This clone has just a few counts. The chain combines TRBV5-4 with TRBJ1-4; D unclear. The germline gives CDR1 SGHNT, CDR2 YYREEE (reference sequence). The CDR3 extends over 13 amino acids. The germline V and J ends were trimmed by 0 bases and 6 bases, with 6 bases remaining between them. CDR3 protein: CASSLERDEKLFF. The CDR3, as DNA: TGTGCCAGCAGCTTGGAACGGGATGAAAAACTGTTTTTT.

J is TRBJ1-1 and V is TRBV19, with D possibly TRBD1 on 5 matching bases. The V and J ends lost 3 bases and 1 base respectively, with 6 bases between them. The CDR3 contains 13 residues. Germline CDR1 and CDR2: LNHDA and SQIVND (reference sequence). CDR3 region: CASSMGGNTEAFF. The CDR3 DNA follows: TGTGCCAGTAGTATGGGGGGGAACACTGAAGCTTTCTTT.

The chain combines TRBV28 with TRBJ2-3; 7 bases are shared with TRBD1. Germline CDR1 and CDR2: MDHEN and SYDVKM. This CDR3 comprises 14 residues. V lost 6 bases and J lost 4; bases outside the gene matches: 7. The CDR3 DNA sequence: TGTGCCAGCAGCCTCAACAGGGGTGCAGATACGCAGTATTTT. Protein: CASSLNRGADTQYF.

This clone was seen once. The rearrangement uses TRBV7-9 and TRBJ2-7; tentatively, D is TRBD1 or TRBD2 (5 bases each). The CDR3 is made up of 13 amino acids. The ends were cut back, 5 bases at V and 5 bases at J, with 13 bases in the middle. Germline V gene sequence: CDR1 SEHNR, CDR2 FQNEAQ (reference sequence). The CDR3 here is CASSPGTVDEQYF. Written as DNA, the CDR3 is TGTGCCAGCAGCCCGGGGACCGTCGACGAGCAGTACTTC. Supplemented by reference TRBV7-9 and TRBJ2-7, the full variable domain reads DTGVSQNPRHKITKRGQNVTFRCDPISEHNRLYWYRQTLGQGPEFLTYFQNEAQLEKSRLLSDRFSAERPKGSFSTLEIQRTEQGDSAMYLCASSPGTVDEQYFGPGTRLTVT.

The V and J genes are TRBV28 and TRBJ1-1; perhaps TRBD1 as D (5 bases). V was cut by 2 bases and J by 0 bases, with 16 bases left in between. Germline V lookup: CDR1 MDHEN, CDR2 SYDVKM. There are 17 residues in the CDR3. The CDR3 here is CASSLKWGNGVNTEAFF. The CDR3 coding sequence is TGTGCCAGCAGTTTAAAATGGGGCAACGGAGTGAACACTGAAGCTTTCTTT.

This sequence joins TRBV21-1 and TRBJ2-7; the table's D call TRBD1 went unverified against the DNA. TRBV21-1 is recorded as a pseudogene. This CDR3 is 18 amino acids long. DNA of the CDR3: TGTGCCAGCAGCACCGTTCAAAAAGGGGGACAGGGGATCCACGAGCAGTACTTC. It codes for CASSTVQKGGQGIHEQYF.

This chain links TRBV4-1 with TRBJ1-1; a weak D match, TRBD1 (6 bases). The CDR3 has 14 residues. V was pared by 0 bases and J by 3 bases, with 8 bases between. Per the germline V gene, CDR1 is MGHRA and CDR2 is YSYEKL. CDR3 in amino acids: CASSQERTDTEAFF. The CDR3 nucleotides read TGCGCCAGCAGCCAAGAACGGACAGACACTGAAGCTTTCTTT.

This chain joins TRBV5-4 and TRBJ2-7, with 13 bases aligning to TRBD2. V trimming: 4 bases; J trimming: 5 bases; junction bases outside the gene matches: 15. This CDR3 has 18 amino acids. Germline CDR1 reads SGHNT; CDR2 reads YYREEE (reference sequence). The CDR3 reads CASSGGTGRTSGSHEQYF. In DNA form, the CDR3 reads TGTGCCAGCAGCGGAGGGACAGGAAGGACTAGCGGGAGTCACGAGCAGTACTTC.

This chain uses TRBV19 with TRBJ1-1, with a tentative D call TRBD1 (5 bases). Germline V gives CDR1 LNHDA, CDR2 SQIVND (reference sequence). V gave up 3 bases and J gave up 1 base, with 18 bases separating them. CDR3 length equals 17 residues. Here the CDR3 reads CASSIRWAGRQNTEAFF. CDR3 sequence (DNA): TGTGCCAGTAGTATTCGATGGGCAGGGCGTCAGAACACTGAAGCTTTCTTT.

The chain is built from TRBV7-9 and TRBJ2-1, with unresolved D. The CDR3 runs 12 residues. The ends were cut back, 1 base at V and 7 bases at J, with 5 bases in the middle. CDR1 and CDR2 (germline): SEHNR, FQNEAQ (reference sequence). The CDR3 is CASSLEWNEQFF. The DNA of the CDR3 is TGTGCCAGCAGCTTAGAGTGGAATGAGCAGTTCTTC.

V usage is TRBV7-9 and J usage is TRBJ2-3; 10 bases map to TRBD2. Germline V lookup: CDR1 SEHNR, CDR2 FQNEAQ (reference sequence). The CDR3 is 15 amino acids. The J segment lost 3 bases and the V segment lost 3 bases, leaving 3 bases of the junction unmatched. CDR3 bases: TGTGCCAGCAGCTTTTTACTAGCGGGAACAGATACGCAGTATTTT. Translating it yields CASSFLLAGTDTQYF.

The rearrangement uses TRBV4-1 and TRBJ2-1, with D perhaps being TRBD1 or TRBD2 (5 bases each). The CDR3 has 21 amino acids. Trimming removed 5 bases at V and 5 bases at J, with 34 bases between. Germline V lookup: CDR1 MGHRA, CDR2 YSYEKL. In DNA form, the CDR3 reads TGCGCCAGCAGCGCAGATAGGAACCGGGACCTCACCTCCGCCACCAACAATGAGCAGTTCTTC. Translated: CASSADRNRDLTSATNNEQFF.

Regarding this clone: This sample includes further DNA sequences coding for the same CDR3. V gene TRBV7-9 combines with J gene TRBJ2-1; a possible D gene is TRBD2 (5 bases). The CDR3 spans 16 residues. The germline gives CDR1 SEHNR, CDR2 FQNEAQ (reference sequence). Trimming took off 5 bases at V and 0 bases at J, with 14 bases between the two ends. This CDR3 reads CASSPRGGSSYNEQFF. CDR3 DNA sequence: TGTGCCAGCAGCCCACGTGGTGGGAGCTCCTACAATGAGCAGTTCTTC.

The sample holds a few counts of this clone. The chain recombines TRBV29-1 with TRBJ1-2; no firm D call. This CDR3 has 13 residues. V was cut by 4 bases and J by 1 base, with 10 bases left in between. Germline V gene lookup returns CDR1 SQVTM and CDR2 ANQGSEA. CDR3 DNA: TGCAGCGTTGTCGTCCGGGGTAACTATGGCTACACCTTC. This codes for CSVVVRGNYGYTF. Together with reference TRBV29-1 and TRBJ1-2, the CDR3 gives the full variable domain: SAVISQKPSRDICQRGTSLTIQCQVDSQVTMMFWYRQQPGQSLTLIATANQGSEATYESGFVIDKFPISRPNLTFSTLTVSNMSPEDSSIYLCSVVVRGNYGYTFGSGTRLTVV.